Following are 7 T cell receptor beta chains from one sample sequenced in a study of cytomegalovirus exposure and HLA in healthy donors. The data were produced by immunoSEQ multiplex PCR, yet TCRdb's version contains in-frame clones alone and is incomplete. The sample holds some 250,000 clones, about 90% seen once. Sample: PBMCs. The receptor source for this set is a woman aged 18 to 35 in good health and CMV-seronegative.

The V call is TRBV5-5, the J call TRBJ2-7, with D perhaps matching TRBD2 (5 bases). Germline V gene data show CDR1 as SGHKS and CDR2 as YYEKEE (reference sequence). CDR3 length: 12 residues. V lost 2 bases, J lost 12 bases, and 15 bases lay in between. CDR3 in DNA: TGTGCCAGCAGCTTTGACGGGGAGAGGCGGTACTTC. As protein: CASSFDGERRYF.

The CDR3 DNA reads TGCGCCAGCAGCCCTGGACTAGCGGGGGCTTTGGATGAGCAGTTCTTC. Amino acid sequence: CASSPGLAGALDEQFF. J is TRBJ2-1 and V is TRBV5-1, with 13 bases fitting TRBD2. The germline V gene encodes CDR1 SGHRS and CDR2 YFSETQ. V lost 4 bases and J lost 8; bases outside the gene matches: 9. This CDR3 is built from 16 residues.

V gene TRBV30 combines with J gene TRBJ1-2, with a possible D match to TRBD1 (5 bases). The germline CDR1 and CDR2 sequences are GTSNPN and SVGIG (reference sequence). V was pared by 4 bases and J by 4 bases, with 16 bases between. This CDR3 spans 14 amino acids. The CDR3 DNA reads as TGTGCCTGGAACCGGGGGGGTAGCGGCTATGGCTACACCTTC. Protein product: CAWNRGGSGYGYTF.

V and J are TRBV27 and TRBJ2-7; TRBD1 agrees at 7 bases. With 5 bases clipped from V and 7 bases from J, the junction kept 17 bases outside the gene matches. The germline gives CDR1 MNHEY, CDR2 SMNVEV (reference sequence). The CDR3 sequence is 16 residues long. Here the CDR3 DNA reads TGTGCCAGCAGTCCGGTTGATAGAGGGGGCCTTGATGAGCAGTACTTC. It encodes CASSPVDRGGLDEQYF.

The chain is built from TRBV7-3 and TRBJ1-1; D is perhaps TRBD1 (6 bases). Trimming removed 5 bases from V and 2 bases from J, with 18 bases in between. The germline gives CDR1 SGHTA, CDR2 FQGTGA. This CDR3 region has 16 residues. The DNA of the CDR3 is TGTGCCAGCAGCCTTAGAGGGGGTAGGGGTAACACTGAAGCTTTCTTT. It specifies CASSLRGGRGNTEAFF.

The chain recombines TRBV7-9 with TRBJ1-1, with D hard to call. CDR1 is SEHNR and CDR2 is FQNEAQ in the germline V gene (reference sequence). Trimming took 2 bases from V and 6 from J, leaving 4 bases between them. The CDR3 extends over 11 amino acids. The CDR3 protein is CASSLLSEAFF. CDR3 DNA: TGTGCCAGCAGCTTATTATCTGAAGCTTTCTTT.

This chain links TRBV11-2 with TRBJ2-5, with TRBD2 as a possible D gene (6 bases). The CDR3 has 17 amino acids. The germline V gene has CDR1 SGHAT and CDR2 FQNNGV. V shed 1 base and J shed 0 bases, with 15 bases lying between them. For the CDR3, the DNA is TGTGCCAGCAGCTTAGCATTCGGCGGGGCCGACCAAGAGACCCAGTACTTC. It yields the protein CASSLAFGGADQETQYF. The whole variable domain, filled in from reference TRBV11-2 and TRBJ2-5, reads EAGVAQSPRYKIIEKRQSVAFWCNPISGHATLYWYQQILGQGPKLLIQFQNNGVVDDSQLPKDRFSAERLKGVDSTLKIQPAKLEDSAVYLCASSLAFGGADQETQYFGPGTRLLVL.